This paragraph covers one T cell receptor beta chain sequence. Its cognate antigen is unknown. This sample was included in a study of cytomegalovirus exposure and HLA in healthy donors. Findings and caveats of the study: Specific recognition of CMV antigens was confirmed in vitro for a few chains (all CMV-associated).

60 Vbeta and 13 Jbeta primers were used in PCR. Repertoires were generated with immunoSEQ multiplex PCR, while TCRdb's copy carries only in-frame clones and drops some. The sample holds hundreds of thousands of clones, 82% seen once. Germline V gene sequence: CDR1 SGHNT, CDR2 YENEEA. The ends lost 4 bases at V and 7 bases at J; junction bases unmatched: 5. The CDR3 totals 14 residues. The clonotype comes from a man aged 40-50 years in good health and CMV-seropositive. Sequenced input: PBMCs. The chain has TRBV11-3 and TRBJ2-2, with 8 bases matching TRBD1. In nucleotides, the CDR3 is TGTGCCAGCAGCTCCAGGGGGCAGGGCGGGGAGCTGTTTTTT. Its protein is CASSSRGQGGELFF. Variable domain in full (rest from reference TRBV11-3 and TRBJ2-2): EAGVVQSPRYKIIEKKQPVAFWCNPISGHNTLYWYLQNLGQGPELLIRYENEEAVDDSQLPKDRFSAERLKGVDSTLKIQPAELGDSAVYLCASSSRGQGGELFFGEGSRLTVL.